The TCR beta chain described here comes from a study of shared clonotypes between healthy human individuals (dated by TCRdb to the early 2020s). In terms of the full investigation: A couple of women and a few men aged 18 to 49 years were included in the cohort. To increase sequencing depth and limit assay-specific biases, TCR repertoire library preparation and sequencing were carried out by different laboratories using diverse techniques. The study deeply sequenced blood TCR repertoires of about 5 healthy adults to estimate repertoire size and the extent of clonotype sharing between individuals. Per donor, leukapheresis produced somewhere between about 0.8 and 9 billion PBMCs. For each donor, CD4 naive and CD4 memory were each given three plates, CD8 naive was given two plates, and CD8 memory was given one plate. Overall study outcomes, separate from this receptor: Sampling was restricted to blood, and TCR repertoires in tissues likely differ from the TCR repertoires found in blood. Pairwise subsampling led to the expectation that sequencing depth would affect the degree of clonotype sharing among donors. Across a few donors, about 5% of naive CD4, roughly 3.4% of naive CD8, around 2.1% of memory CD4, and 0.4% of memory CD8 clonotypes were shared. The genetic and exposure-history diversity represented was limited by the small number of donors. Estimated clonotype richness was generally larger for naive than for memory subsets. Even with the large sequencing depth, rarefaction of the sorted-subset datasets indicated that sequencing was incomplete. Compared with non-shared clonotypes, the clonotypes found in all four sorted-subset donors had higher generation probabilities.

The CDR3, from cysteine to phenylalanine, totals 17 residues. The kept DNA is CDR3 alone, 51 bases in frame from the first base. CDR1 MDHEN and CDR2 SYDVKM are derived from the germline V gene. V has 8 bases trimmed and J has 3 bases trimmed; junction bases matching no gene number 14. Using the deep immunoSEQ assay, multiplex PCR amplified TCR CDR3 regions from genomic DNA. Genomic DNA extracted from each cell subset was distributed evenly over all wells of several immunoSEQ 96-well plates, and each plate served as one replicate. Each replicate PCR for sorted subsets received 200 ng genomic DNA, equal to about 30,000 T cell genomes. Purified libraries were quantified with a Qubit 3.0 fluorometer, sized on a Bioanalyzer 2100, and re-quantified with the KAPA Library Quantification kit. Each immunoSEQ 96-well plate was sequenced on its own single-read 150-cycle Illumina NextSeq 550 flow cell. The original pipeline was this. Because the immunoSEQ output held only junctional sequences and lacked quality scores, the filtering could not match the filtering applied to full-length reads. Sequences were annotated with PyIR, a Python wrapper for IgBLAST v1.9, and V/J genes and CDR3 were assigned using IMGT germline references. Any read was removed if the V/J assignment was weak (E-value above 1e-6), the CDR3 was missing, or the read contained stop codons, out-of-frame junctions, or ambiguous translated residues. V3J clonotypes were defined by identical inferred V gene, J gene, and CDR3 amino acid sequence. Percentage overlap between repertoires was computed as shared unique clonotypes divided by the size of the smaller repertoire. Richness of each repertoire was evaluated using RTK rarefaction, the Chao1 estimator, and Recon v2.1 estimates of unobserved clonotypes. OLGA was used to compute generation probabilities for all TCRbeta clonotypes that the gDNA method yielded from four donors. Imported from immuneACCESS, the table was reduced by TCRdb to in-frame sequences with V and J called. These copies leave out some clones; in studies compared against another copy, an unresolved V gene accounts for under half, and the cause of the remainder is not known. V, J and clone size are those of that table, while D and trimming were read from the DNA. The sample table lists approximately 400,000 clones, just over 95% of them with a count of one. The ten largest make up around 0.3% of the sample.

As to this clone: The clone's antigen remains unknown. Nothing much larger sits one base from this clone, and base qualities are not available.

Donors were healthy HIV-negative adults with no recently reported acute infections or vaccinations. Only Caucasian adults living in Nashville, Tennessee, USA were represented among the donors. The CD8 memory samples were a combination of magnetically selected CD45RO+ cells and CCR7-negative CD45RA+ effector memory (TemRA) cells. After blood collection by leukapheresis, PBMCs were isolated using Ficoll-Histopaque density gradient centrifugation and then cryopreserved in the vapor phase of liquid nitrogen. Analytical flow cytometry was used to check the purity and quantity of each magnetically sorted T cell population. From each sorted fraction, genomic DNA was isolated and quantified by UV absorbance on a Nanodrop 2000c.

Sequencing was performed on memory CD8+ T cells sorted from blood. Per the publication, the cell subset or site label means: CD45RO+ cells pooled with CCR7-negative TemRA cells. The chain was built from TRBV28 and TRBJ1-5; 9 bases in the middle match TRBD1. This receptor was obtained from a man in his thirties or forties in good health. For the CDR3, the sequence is CASDSRTGVPYNQPQHF. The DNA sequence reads TGTGCCAGCGATTCCCGGACAGGGGTTCCTTACAATCAGCCCCAGCATTTT.